One sample yielded the 9 T cell receptor beta chains listed below, sequenced in a study of human T cells and chemical hapten exposure. TCRdb re-called the RACE reads through MiXCR, storing one row per CDR3 protein. Here the sample spans about 120,000 distinct CDR3 sequences, about 11% being singletons. Sample time point: patch test 3, about 24 weeks after DPC sensitization. This sample's treatment: therapeutic diphenylcyclopropenone sensitization with weekly scalp DPC. Sequences were derived from whole blood, sampled in connection with sensitization to the hapten diphenylcyclopropenone (DPC). The receptors here all came from a woman between 45 and 60 years old with alopecia areata. Some clones in this sample may be carry-over from other donors' samples.

This chain connects TRBV29-1 to TRBJ2-3, with 12 positions matching TRBD2. J lost 5 bases, V lost 4 bases, and 7 bases had no gene match. The CDR3 has 15 amino acids. The V gene's germline CDR1 is SQVTM and CDR2 ANQGSEA. The CDR3 nucleotides read TGCAGCGTTGGGATGACTAGCGGGAGAGGAGATACGCAGTATTTT. This sequence encodes CSVGMTSGRGDTQYF.

The rearrangement links TRBV29-1 to TRBJ2-7; TRBD1 matches at 7 bases. J gave up 7 bases and V 1 base, and 10 bases lay outside the gene matches. The CDR3 consists of 14 residues. Germline V CDR1 and CDR2: SQVTM, ANQGSEA. DNA for the CDR3: TGCAGCGTTGAAGTGACAGGGATGAGATCGGAGCAGTACTTC. Its protein product is CSVEVTGMRSEQYF.

This clonotype was observed a handful of times. The chain employs TRBV27 and TRBJ2-3; TRBD2 aligns across 9 bases. The CDR3 spans 16 residues. Germline-derived CDR1 and CDR2 are MNHEY and SMNVEV (reference sequence). Trimming took 3 bases from V and 1 from J; bases not matched to a gene: 5. The chain's CDR3 is CASSFLLAGGTDTQYF. The CDR3 coding sequence is TGTGCCAGCAGTTTTCTCTTAGCGGGGGGCACAGATACGCAGTATTTT.

This clonotype was counted only a few times. V gene TRBV5-4 combines with J gene TRBJ1-2; 7 bases are a match to TRBD1. The CDR3 loop spans 14 amino acids. Trimming cost V 0 bases and J 6 bases; bases outside gene matches: 5. Germline CDR1 SGHNT, CDR2 YYREEE (reference sequence). The CDR3 reads CASSLDGQADGYTF. DNA for the CDR3: TGTGCCAGCAGCTTGGACGGACAGGCCGATGGCTACACCTTC.

This clonotype was detected a few times. The chain links TRBV27 to TRBJ2-1; a weak D match, TRBD2 (7 bases). This CDR3 region has 13 residues. From germline, CDR1 is MNHEY and CDR2 SMNVEV (reference sequence). Trimming shortened V by 7 bases and J by 7 bases, and 14 bases separated the two germline ends. The CDR3 DNA is TGTGCCAGCAAAAAGGGGGGGCGGAATGAGCAGTTCTTC. It specifies CASKKGGRNEQFF.

V and J are TRBV7-7 and TRBJ2-7; TRBD2 matches 10 bases. Germline V lookup: CDR1 SSHAT, CDR2 FNYEAQ (reference sequence). The CDR3 has 15 residues. The V segment lost 5 bases and the J segment 2 bases; nucleotides outside the gene matches: 6. DNA for the CDR3: TGTGCCAGCAGCCTGCTAGCGGGAGTAGCCTACGAGCAGTACTTC. It specifies CASSLLAGVAYEQYF.

The sample holds a few counts of this clonotype. This sequence joins TRBV9 and TRBJ2-7, with 8 bases matching TRBD2. The CDR3 length is 14 residues. Germline lookup yields CDR1 SGDLS and CDR2 YYNGEE. With V trimmed by 0 bases and J by 2 bases, 1 base remained unmatched. CDR3 region: CASSVAGGTYEQYF. CDR3 coding DNA: TGTGCCAGCAGCGTAGCGGGGGGGACCTACGAGCAGTACTTC. The full variable domain, in which reference TRBV9 and TRBJ2-7 provide the parts outside the CDR3, is DSGVTQTPKHLITATGQRVTLRCSPRSGDLSVYWYQQSLDQGLQFLIQYYNGEERAKGNILERFSAQQFPDLHSELNLSSLELGDSALYFCASSVAGGTYEQYFGPGTRLTVT.

A few counts support this clonotype. The chain has TRBV7-2 and TRBJ2-5; 9 bases match TRBD2. CDR1 SGHTA and CDR2 FQGNSA come from the germline V gene. J was trimmed by 6 bases and V by 5 bases; bases with no gene match: 7. CDR3 length: 14 residues. DNA for the CDR3: TGTGCCAGCAGCCCACAGCGGGAGGTGAAGACCCAGTACTTC. Its translation: CASSPQREVKTQYF.

The chain employs TRBV3-1 and TRBJ1-1, with D possibly matching TRBD1 (6 bases). This CDR3 is built from 13 residues. V was pared by 4 bases and J by 3 bases, with 9 bases between. Germline V gene lookup returns CDR1 LGHDT and CDR2 YNNKEL (reference sequence). The CDR3 DNA is TGTGCCAGCAGCCGAACAGGGTACACTGAAGCTTTCTTT. Translation: CASSRTGYTEAFF.